This TCR beta chain was identified in a study of blood T cell repertoires in COVID-19 (dated by TCRdb to 2020 to 2021). Notes on the research overall: Samples from collaborators originated in the United States, Italy and Spain and spanned both the acute and convalescent phases of COVID-19. The prospective study material was composed of cDNA or gDNA derived from T cells, B-cell-depleted T cells, or PBMCs. The dataset comprised deeply sampled blood TCRbeta repertoires from subjects exposed to, actively infected with, or recovered from COVID-19. The repertoires were made available in a free public database intended to serve as a resource for research on the immune response to SARS-CoV-2. Samples were obtained from the ongoing ImmuneRACE study (first 160 participants) and from about 1,300 subjects provided by 6 global collaborators. The sample metadata nearly always contained a de-identified subject ID, COVID-19 status, age in years and sex. HLA class I and class II types, where available, came from metadata supplied by the sample provider rather than from assay-based typing. What the authors observed across the whole study: The quantity of clinical and demographic metadata differed by source and by participant and was supplied without curation.

TCRbeta CDR3 regions were amplified from genomic DNA by means of the immunoSEQ Assay, a bias-controlled multiplex PCR. Concerning the study's data processing: Within the assay, amplification of reference gene primers was used to estimate how many nucleated cells each sample contained. Sequence reads were collapsed and filtered to measure the absolute abundance of every unique TCRbeta CDR3 rearrangement. Productive Simpson clonality was computed per sample as the square root of Simpson's diversity index over productive rearrangements. Drawn from immuneACCESS, this table holds only the in-frame rearrangements with V and J called that TCRdb kept. Clones are partly lost; checked studies trace under half to an unresolved V gene and leave the rest unexplained. That table gives V, J and clone size, and the DNA gave D and trimming. The sample table shows about 210,000 clones, and 84% are seen once. The ten biggest clones cover approximately 8% of the sample.

This clone was seen a few times. Its antigen is not yet known. The input lacks base qualities; no much larger clone sits a single base away. The collaborating institutions used their own protocols to collect whole blood in K2EDTA tubes. Collaborator samples were shipped for TCRbeta analysis as frozen whole blood, isolated PBMCs, or DNA extracted from either sample type. After removal of 0 bases from V and 9 bases from J, the junction retains 12 bases not matched to a gene. The CDR3 goes from the cysteine to the phenylalanine over 17 residues. Only the CDR3 part of the read is kept: 51 bases, read in frame from the first base. The germline V gene (reference sequence) provides CDR1 LGHDT and CDR2 YNNKEL.

The source material was peripheral blood. The sequence links TRBV3-1 (or the pseudogene TRBV3-2) to TRBJ2-1; 9 central nucleotides agree with TRBD2. The origin of this receptor is a woman in her forties or fifties with active or convalescent COVID-19. The nucleotide sequence reads TGTGCCAGCAGCCAAGATTCAGGTAGCGGGGGTATGGGTGAGCAGTTCTTC. The resulting protein is CASSQDSGSGGMGEQFF.